A single sample gave rise to the 23 T cell receptor beta chains below, sequenced in a study of CD8 T cells in Susac syndrome. The RNA, about 0.5 to 1 ug, was put through reverse transcription using random hexamers. MiXCR, applied by TCRdb to the immunoSEQ multiplex PCR reads, yields one record per CDR3 protein. This sample has about 76,000 distinct CDR3 sequences; approximately 93% occur once, and the top ten carry around 0.45%. Source material: CD8+ T cells from PBMCs. The receptors were gathered from a human donor with Susac syndrome.

This clonotype appeared once. The rearrangement links TRBV19 to TRBJ1-5, with D unclear. CDR3 size: 16 residues. CDR1 and CDR2 (germline): LNHDA, SQIVND (reference sequence). Trimming pared 7 bases from V and 0 bases from J, leaving 16 bases between. DNA for the CDR3: TGTGCCAGTAACGACGTTCGGTTTTTTAGCAATCAGCCCCAGCATTTT. Translation gives CASNDVRFFSNQPQHF.

V gene TRBV19 combines with J gene TRBJ2-1; D is undetermined. Germline CDR1 LNHDA, CDR2 SQIVND (reference sequence). Trimming removed 10 bases from V and 4 bases from J, with 14 bases in between. The CDR3 loop spans 13 amino acids. The CDR3 DNA is TGTGCCACCTCAAGGGCGCTTTACAATGAGCAGTTCTTC. Its protein product is CATSRALYNEQFF.

CDR3 amino acids: CASSPSPRIYEQYF. CDR3 DNA sequence: TGTGCCAGCAGCCCAAGTCCTAGAATCTACGAGCAGTACTTC. The gene calls are TRBV28 and TRBJ2-7; D is unresolved. Germline assignment: CDR1 MDHEN and CDR2 SYDVKM. The CDR3 runs 14 residues. Trimming left V 6 bases short and J 3 bases short, with 15 bases between. Drawing the rest from reference TRBV28 and TRBJ2-7, the complete variable domain is DVKVTQSSRYLVKRTGEKVFLECVQDMDHENMFWYRQDPGLGLRLIYFSYDVKMKEKGDIPEGYSVSREKKERFSLILESASTNQTSMYLCASSPSPRIYEQYFGPGTRLTVT.

The CDR3 DNA sequence: TGCGCCAGCAGCCCGGGACAGGGGGGGATCGAGACCCAGTACTTC. Protein product: CASSPGQGGIETQYF. The J gene is TRBJ2-5, the V gene TRBV5-1, with 11 nucleotides matching TRBD1. Unmatched junction bases numbered 7, after V lost 4 bases and J lost 5 bases. The germline V gene has CDR1 SGHRS and CDR2 YFSETQ. The CDR3 is 15 residues long. Full variable domain (rest looked up from reference TRBV5-1 and TRBJ2-5): KAGVTQTPRYLIKTRGQQVTLSCSPISGHRSVSWYQQTPGQGLQFLFEYFSETQRNKGNFPGRFSGRQFSNSRSEMNVSTLELGDSALYLCASSPGQGGIETQYFGPGTRLLVL.

V usage is TRBV11-2 and J usage is TRBJ1-2; unclear D gene. The CDR3 is 13 residues long. The germline V gene encodes CDR1 SGHAT and CDR2 FQNNGV. The ends were cut back, 1 base at V and 6 bases at J, with 9 bases in the middle. The CDR3 protein is CASSLGFGDGYTF. CDR3 sequence (DNA): TGTGCCAGCAGCTTAGGGTTTGGCGATGGCTACACCTTC.

The chain uses TRBV6-1 and TRBJ2-5; 10 bases agree with TRBD2. The CDR3 has 15 amino acids. The ends lost 4 bases at V and 5 bases at J; junction bases unmatched: 7. The germline CDR1 and CDR2 sequences are MNHNS and SASEGT. The CDR3: CASSVIAGGIETQYF. CDR3 in DNA: TGTGCCAGCAGTGTAATAGCGGGGGGTATTGAGACCCAGTACTTC.

This clonotype showed up just once. The gene calls are TRBV30 and TRBJ1-5; D ambiguous. This CDR3 region has 13 residues. The ends were cut back, 1 base at V and 4 bases at J, with 8 bases in the middle. Germline CDR1 is GTSNPN and CDR2 is SVGIG (reference sequence). CDR3 DNA: TGTGCCTGGAGTGGCCTGGGGAATCAGCCCCAGCATTTT. The encoded protein is CAWSGLGNQPQHF.

In its sample, this clonotype was seen once. This chain uses TRBV11-3 with TRBJ2-1, with 7 nucleotides matching TRBD2. The CDR3 sequence is 15 residues long. V lost 5 bases, J lost 2 bases, and 6 bases stayed unmatched. The germline V gene encodes CDR1 SGHNT and CDR2 YENEEA. CDR3 sequence (DNA): TGTGCCAGCAGCCCTAGGGCGGGAGCCTACAATGAGCAGTTCTTC. Translating it yields CASSPRAGAYNEQFF.

This chain uses TRBV2 with TRBJ1-1; D gene uncertain. CDR1 and CDR2 (germline): SNHLY, FYNNEI. The CDR3 runs 12 residues. V was shortened by 4 bases and J by 1 base, with 4 bases between the two germline ends. Written as DNA, the CDR3 is TGTGCCAGCAGTGCTACGAACACTGAAGCTTTCTTT. This encodes CASSATNTEAFF. Filled out from reference TRBV2 and TRBJ1-1, the complete variable domain reads EPEVTQTPSHQVTQMGQEVILRCVPISNHLYFYWYRQILGQKVEFLVSFYNNEISEKSEIFDDQFSVERPDGSNFTLKIRSTKLEDSAMYFCASSATNTEAFFGQGTRLTVV.

The chain carries TRBV20-1 and TRBJ1-5, with 8 positions matching TRBD1. Germline loops: CDR1 DFQATT, CDR2 SNEGSKA (reference sequence). Trimming cost V 5 bases and J 5 bases; bases outside gene matches: 8. The CDR3 runs 14 residues. DNA of the CDR3: TGCAGTGCTCAACCGACAGGGGTAGATCAGCCCCAGCATTTT. Its translation: CSAQPTGVDQPQHF.

The CDR3 spells CASSLRGSRYNEQFF. Written as DNA, the CDR3 is TGTGCCAGCAGTTTAAGGGGATCTAGGTACAATGAGCAGTTCTTC. The chain employs TRBV12-3 or TRBV12-4 and TRBJ2-1; tentatively, D is TRBD1 (5 bases). There are 15 residues in the CDR3. Trimming stripped 2 bases from V and 4 bases from J, with 12 bases between.

The V and J genes are TRBV11-2 and TRBJ2-7, with a weak D call TRBD1 (6 bases). The CDR3 runs 16 residues. Per germline, CDR1 SGHAT and CDR2 FQNNGV. The V end was cut by 4 bases, the J end by 3 bases, with 19 bases between. The CDR3 DNA reads as TGTGCCAGCAGCTCACCCACAGGGATCAAGTTCTACGAGCAGTACTTC. This encodes CASSSPTGIKFYEQYF.

A single count supports this clonotype. V usage is TRBV5-4 and J usage is TRBJ2-3; 7 bases agree with TRBD2. This CDR3 region has 11 residues. Germline assignment: CDR1 SGHNT and CDR2 YYREEE (reference sequence). V was clipped by 7 bases and J by 6 bases; unmatched bases: 2. CDR3 amino acids: CASAGGDTQYF. CDR3 nucleotides: TGTGCCAGCGCCGGGGGGGATACGCAGTATTTT.

This clonotype was observed a single time. The chain joins TRBV3-1 to TRBJ1-6; D is undetermined. The germline V gene encodes CDR1 LGHDT and CDR2 YNNKEL (reference sequence). This CDR3 comprises 16 residues. V was cut by 1 base and J by 4 bases, with 11 bases left in between. The CDR3 nucleotides are TGTGCCAGCAGCCAAGGTTCGGACTCGTATAATTCACCCCTCCACTTT. The encoded protein is CASSQGSDSYNSPLHF.

J is TRBJ2-1 and V is TRBV2; D gene ambiguous. The CDR3 runs to 15 residues. Looked up from germline, CDR1 is SNHLY and CDR2 is FYNNEI. The V end lost 3 bases, the J end lost 0 bases, and 9 bases lay between the germline ends. CDR3 DNA sequence: TGTGCCAGCAGTGATTATTGGGGCTCCTACAATGAGCAGTTCTTC. It is translated as CASSDYWGSYNEQFF.

This chain links TRBV15 with TRBJ1-2; D is perhaps TRBD1 (5 bases). The CDR3 contains 13 residues. The germline CDR1 and CDR2 sequences are LNHNV and YYDKDF (reference sequence). V lost 5 bases to trimming and J lost 4 bases, with 11 bases between them. The CDR3 DNA sequence: TGTGCCACCAGCCCTGGGGACGGCTATGGCTACACCTTC. Translation: CATSPGDGYGYTF.

The chain uses TRBV6-5 and TRBJ1-2, with D possibly being TRBD1 (5 bases). V lost 0 bases to trimming and J lost 4 bases, with 9 bases between them. The germline CDR1 and CDR2 sequences are MNHEY and SVGAGI. The CDR3 is 14 amino acids. CDR3 in DNA: TGTGCCAGCAGTTACTCTTCGACAGCCTATGGCTACACCTTC. Translation: CASSYSSTAYGYTF.

The genes are TRBV6-6 and TRBJ1-1; possible D gene TRBD1, 5 bases. The germline V gene encodes CDR1 MNHNY and CDR2 SVGAGI (reference sequence). The V end was cut by 4 bases, the J end by 1 base, with 7 bases between. The CDR3 loop spans 13 amino acids. The CDR3 is CASSLTANTEAFF. CDR3 DNA sequence: TGTGCCAGCAGTTTGACAGCGAACACTGAAGCTTTCTTT.

The rearrangement joins TRBV11-1 to TRBJ2-1; D may match TRBD1 or TRBD2 (5 bases each). Germline V gene data show CDR1 as SGHAT and CDR2 as FQDESV (reference sequence). Trimming stripped 5 bases from V and 0 bases from J, with 14 bases between. This CDR3 is 16 amino acids long. The CDR3 DNA reads as TGTGCCAGCAGCACTCATGGGGGAAACTCCTACAATGAGCAGTTCTTC. This gives the protein CASSTHGGNSYNEQFF.

The chain recombines TRBV7-9 with TRBJ2-3; unclear D gene. The CDR3 consists of 14 residues. Between the trimmed V and J ends, which lost 5 bases and 1 base, there was a span of 10 bases. Germline V lookup: CDR1 SEHNR, CDR2 FQNEAQ (reference sequence). CDR3 sequence reads: CASSPPAGTDTQYF. CDR3 nucleotide sequence: TGTGCCAGCAGCCCGCCAGCCGGCACAGATACGCAGTATTTT.

CDR3 bases: TGTGCCAGCAGCCAACCGGGAGAAGTAACTGAAGCTTTCTTT. Translation: CASSQPGEVTEAFF. The J gene is TRBJ1-1, the V gene TRBV3-1; no firm D call. Trimming removed 2 bases at V and 5 bases at J, with 12 bases between. CDR3 length equals 14 residues. Germline V gene data show CDR1 as LGHDT and CDR2 as YNNKEL (reference sequence).

The chain uses TRBV6-1 and TRBJ2-7; D remains unclear. CDR1 and CDR2 (germline): MNHNS, SASEGT. The V and J ends lost 3 bases and 1 base respectively, with 16 bases between them. This CDR3 has 16 amino acids. As DNA, the CDR3 is TGTGCCAGCAGTGAGATCGTACAGATAAGGTCCTACGAGCAGTACTTC. It specifies CASSEIVQIRSYEQYF.

This chain uses TRBV7-9 with TRBJ1-1; 8 bases fit TRBD1. The CDR3 is 15 amino acids. Germline CDR1 and CDR2: SEHNR and FQNEAQ (reference sequence). Losses at the gene ends were 1 base for V and 1 base for J; bases not matched to a gene: 2. DNA for the CDR3: TGTGCCAGCAGCTTAGTCGGGACAGGGAACACTGAAGCTTTCTTT. Amino acids: CASSLVGTGNTEAFF.